What follows describes a single T cell receptor beta chain. These data come from a study of blood T cells in healthy people across ages. Then a second PCR, running about 6 to 12 cycles, was carried out with a sample-barcoded 5' primer and a J-beta primer mix. Researchers report that each sample yielded at least 2.5 million CDR3-containing paired-end reads. A single record per CDR3 protein comes from TCRdb applying MiXCR to the 5' RACE reads. The sample has roughly 1.5 million distinct CDR3 sequences, about 45% seen once. The V segment lost 6 bases and the J segment 2 bases; nucleotides outside the gene matches: 12. Germline V gives CDR1 DFQATT, CDR2 SNEGSKA (reference sequence). The CDR3 sequence is 16 residues long.

The sequence derives from a woman aged 18-29 years in good health. The rearrangement links TRBV20-1 to TRBJ1-2; TRBD1 matches 10 bases. Sequenced input: blood. The CDR3 sequence: CSAYTTGGDWNYGYTF. The CDR3, as DNA: TGCAGTGCGTACACGACAGGGGGCGATTGGAACTATGGCTACACCTTC.